These 2 T cell receptor beta chains were sequenced from one sample in a study of T cells in Graves' hyperthyroidism and ophthalmopathy. Researchers took RNA transcripts and amplified the TCR beta CDR3 regions from them. Initially, a first-round RT-PCR of the TCR CDR3 employed the HTBI primer set. One entry per CDR3 protein results from TCRdb running MiXCR on the multiplex PCR reads. The table lists about 600,000 distinct CDR3 sequences, around 15% of them singletons, with roughly 3.5% in the top ten. Sequencing used blood. The receptors originated from a woman aged 40-49 years with Graves' ophthalmopathy.

This clonotype was found many times. V gene TRBV11-2 combines with J gene TRBJ1-4; D might be TRBD1 (5 bases). This CDR3 has 15 residues. Trimming took off 5 bases at V and 8 bases at J, with 18 bases between the two ends. Germline values: CDR1 SGHAT, CDR2 FQNNGV. DNA of the CDR3: TGTGCCAGCAGCCATCTTAGTGTTAGGGGAGAAAAACTGTTTTTT. Its translation is CASSHLSVRGEKLFF.

Regarding this clonotype: One base away lies a much larger clone, so this may be a sequencing read error. V usage is TRBV7-3 and J usage is TRBJ2-1, with 9 bases matching TRBD2. The CDR3 runs 14 residues. V was clipped by 2 bases and J by 5 bases; unmatched bases: 1. Per the germline V gene, CDR1 is SGHTA and CDR2 is FQGTGA. CDR3 sequence: CASSLQRGDNEQFF. CDR3 DNA sequence: TGTGCCAGCAGCTTACAGCGGGGGGACAATGAGCAGTTCTTC.